This T cell receptor (beta chain) was retrieved from a study of shared clonotypes between healthy human individuals. Looked up from germline, CDR1 is MDHEN and CDR2 is SYDVKM. V lost 2 bases and J lost 1, with 8 bases in between. The CDR3 has 14 amino acids. Only a few counts were recorded for this clone. CD45RO-negative cells were positively selected for CCR7, leaving out terminally differentiated effector memory CD45RA+ cells. Those who donated, Caucasian adults without exception, all lived in Nashville, Tennessee. The sorted-subset replicate PCRs were given about 210 ng DNA, which is tens of thousands of T cell genomes. Sequencing used immunoSEQ multiplex PCR; TCRdb keeps in-frame clones, though not all of them. This table holds around 2.1 million clones, 90% to 95% found once.

The origin of this receptor is a man aged 18 to 30 in good health. Some clones in this sample may be carry-over from other donors' samples. This chain joins TRBV28 and TRBJ1-1, with unresolved D. Material for sequencing was naive CD8+ T cells from PBMCs. The CDR3 DNA follows: TGTGCCAGCAGTTTAAAAATGGCGAACACTGAAGCTTTCTTT. Its translation is CASSLKMANTEAFF. The full variable domain, rest sourced from reference TRBV28 and TRBJ1-1, is DVKVTQSSRYLVKRTGEKVFLECVQDMDHENMFWYRQDPGLGLRLIYFSYDVKMKEKGDIPEGYSVSREKKERFSLILESASTNQTSMYLCASSLKMANTEAFFGQGTRLTVV.